The clone carrying this TCR beta chain was counted only a few times. The antigen is unknown. The data are from a study of identical twins. General study results and limits: Carriage of fewer insertions was seen in abundant cord blood beta clonotypes, whereas memory repertoires showed none.

V was pared by 6 bases and J by 0 bases, with 7 bases of the junction left unmatched. The CDR3 sequence is 15 residues long. Germline V lookup: CDR1 DFQATT, CDR2 SNEGSKA (reference sequence). Template switching created a universal primer site, and the cDNA included unique molecular identifiers. TCRdb redid the calling of the 5' RACE reads with MiXCR, one entry per CDR3 protein. This sample carries about 240,000 distinct CDR3 sequences, 10% to 15% of them seen once, and the ten largest clones take under 4.5%. The sample was also linked to a second study, of yellow fever vaccine responses in identical twins.

This sequence was found in a young woman in good health. The chain has TRBV20-1 and TRBJ1-4, with 7 bases matching TRBD1. Sequencing was carried out using memory (CD45RO+) T cells sorted from blood. The CDR3 reads CSALRQGSTNEKLFF. DNA for the CDR3: TGCAGTGCCCTCAGACAGGGCTCAACTAATGAAAAACTGTTTTTT.